Each of the 27 T cell receptor beta chains below was sequenced from the same sample in a study of cytomegalovirus exposure and HLA in healthy donors. The primer mix had 60 Vbeta and 13 Jbeta primers. The method was immunoSEQ multiplex PCR; TCRdb's version includes in-frame clones alone and lacks a portion of them. Found here are roughly 120,000 clones, about 86% of them singletons; the top ten hold about 2%. The sample consisted of PBMCs. The receptors come from a woman under 40 in good health and CMV-seronegative.

V is TRBV7-2 and J is TRBJ1-1, with D maybe TRBD1 (6 bases). Germline CDR1 reads SGHTA; CDR2 reads FQGNSA. With 4 bases removed from V and 3 bases from J, the gap between germline ends came to 12 bases. The CDR3 is made up of 14 amino acids. The CDR3 protein is CASSSTQGYTEAFF. CDR3 nucleotide sequence: TGTGCCAGCAGCTCGACACAGGGCTACACTGAAGCTTTCTTT.

The V gene is TRBV12-1, the J gene TRBJ2-7; TRBD1 is the table's D call and was not checked against the DNA. TRBV12-1 is an annotated pseudogene. The CDR3 is made up of 18 amino acids. The CDR3 sequence is CASSPRGPGQGSPYEQYF. The CDR3, as DNA: TGTGCCAGCAGCCCCCGTGGTCCCGGACAGGGGTCCCCCTACGAGCAGTACTTC.

The J gene is TRBJ2-5, the V gene TRBV7-9; D is unclear. Trimming removed 3 bases from V and 0 bases from J, with 8 bases in between. CDR1 is SEHNR, CDR2 FQNEAQ, per germline (reference sequence). The CDR3 extends over 14 amino acids. CDR3 loop: CASSFLQDQETQYF. The CDR3 nucleotides read TGTGCCAGCAGCTTTCTCCAGGACCAAGAGACCCAGTACTTC.

The rearrangement links TRBV19 to TRBJ2-7; 7 nucleotides align to TRBD1. J lost 0 bases, V lost 7 bases, and 12 bases had no gene match. Germline CDR1 LNHDA, CDR2 SQIVND (reference sequence). The CDR3 spans 16 residues. In DNA, the CDR3 is TGTGCCAGTAACAGGGAAGGGACAGTCCCCTCCTACGAGCAGTACTTC. Protein: CASNREGTVPSYEQYF.

The chain is built from TRBV7-3 and TRBJ2-1, with D possibly TRBD2 on 6 matching bases. V was shortened by 2 bases and J by 6 bases, with 14 bases between the two germline ends. The germline gives CDR1 SGHTA, CDR2 FQGTGA. This CDR3 contains 15 residues. CDR3 sequence: CASSLSGGTVNEQFF. The DNA of the CDR3 is TGTGCCAGCAGCTTATCCGGCGGGACGGTCAATGAGCAGTTCTTC.

The V call is TRBV5-1, the J call TRBJ2-3; TRBD1 matches 9 bases. The CDR3 sequence is 15 residues long. Germline-derived CDR1 and CDR2 are SGHRS and YFSETQ. With 1 base clipped from V and 6 bases from J, the junction kept 6 bases outside the gene matches. The chain's CDR3 is CASSLIGQGTDTQYF. Written as DNA, the CDR3 is TGCGCCAGCAGCTTGATAGGACAGGGGACGGATACGCAGTATTTT.

The chain employs TRBV5-4 and TRBJ2-3; TRBD2 is a possible D gene (6 bases). V lost 4 bases and J lost 3, with 12 bases in between. CDR1 is SGHNT, CDR2 YYREEE, per germline (reference sequence). The CDR3 totals 14 residues. The CDR3 here is CASSGTGSTDTQYF. The CDR3 DNA follows: TGTGCCAGCAGCGGGACTGGGAGTACAGATACGCAGTATTTT.

The chain joins TRBV7-9 to TRBJ1-2; 8 bases are shared with TRBD1. Unmatched junction bases numbered 5, after V lost 5 bases and J lost 6 bases. Germline V gene sequence: CDR1 SEHNR, CDR2 FQNEAQ (reference sequence). The CDR3 spans 13 residues. CDR3 in amino acids: CASSMDRVNGYTF. The CDR3 DNA sequence: TGTGCCAGCAGCATGGACAGGGTGAATGGCTACACCTTC.

Remarks on this clone: At one of its ends the junction is not consistent with the germline gene, which may arise from a read error. This chain joins TRBV29-1 and TRBJ1-1; unclear D gene. The germline V gene has CDR1 SQVTM and CDR2 ANQGSEA. This CDR3 has 14 residues. The CDR3 sequence is CSVGHGPGNSEAFF. The CDR3 nucleotides are TGCAGCGTTGGTCACGGGCCCGGGAACTCTGAAGCTTTCTTT.

The chain links TRBV19 to TRBJ2-7, with 7 bases identical to TRBD1. In germline, CDR1 is LNHDA, CDR2 SQIVND (reference sequence). V dropped 5 bases and J dropped 1; count of bases not matched to a gene: 8. The CDR3 runs 15 residues. The CDR3 reads CASSLKRQGSYEQYF. CDR3 DNA sequence: TGTGCCAGTAGTTTAAAACGACAGGGATCCTACGAGCAGTACTTC.

V usage is TRBV29-1 and J usage is TRBJ1-1; 9 bases agree with TRBD1. The CDR3 sequence is 16 residues long. From germline, CDR1 is SQVTM and CDR2 ANQGSEA. The V segment lost 5 bases and the J segment 3 bases; nucleotides outside the gene matches: 13. CDR3: CSVRYPTGGVDTEAFF. CDR3 nucleotides: TGCAGCGTTCGCTACCCAACAGGGGGCGTCGACACTGAAGCTTTCTTT.

The chain's CDR3 is CASSPKRNTEAFF. The CDR3 DNA is TGTGCCAGCTCACCAAAGAGAAACACTGAAGCTTTCTTT. The chain couples TRBV18 to TRBJ1-1; D ambiguous. Trimming cost V 2 bases and J 2 bases, with 6 bases left between them. The CDR3 runs to 13 residues. Germline V CDR1 and CDR2: KGHSH, LQKENI. The complete variable domain, with remaining parts taken from reference TRBV18 and TRBJ1-1, reads NAGVMQNPRHLVRRRGQEARLRCSPMKGHSHVYWYRQLPEEGLKFMVYLQKENIIDESGMPKERFSAEFPKEGPSILRIQQVVRGDSAAYFCASSPKRNTEAFFGQGTRLTVV.

The CDR3: CASSKVVLAGNTDTQYF. The CDR3 DNA is TGTGCCAGCAGCAAAGTAGTGCTAGCGGGAAACACAGATACGCAGTATTTT. The V gene is TRBV21-1, the J gene TRBJ2-3; the table's D call, TRBD2, was not checked against the DNA. TRBV21-1 is a pseudogene segment. The CDR3 has 17 amino acids.

The chain carries TRBV28 and TRBJ2-2; D is perhaps TRBD1 (6 bases). This CDR3 contains 15 residues. V dropped 2 bases and J dropped 4 bases, with 11 bases sitting between them. Germline values: CDR1 MDHEN, CDR2 SYDVKM. CDR3 loop: CASSLGARGTGELFF. The CDR3 bases are TGTGCCAGCAGTTTAGGTGCCAGGGGCACCGGGGAGCTGTTTTTT.

This chain links TRBV7-9 with TRBJ2-2; D is uncertain. CDR3 length equals 14 residues. V lost 11 bases and J 5 bases, leaving 18 bases between the germline ends. CDR1 is SEHNR and CDR2 is FQNEAQ in the germline V gene (reference sequence). The CDR3, as DNA: TGTGCCCTGCTAGACCACGAGATTACCGGGGAGCTGTTTTTT. Translation: CALLDHEITGELFF. Looking up the rest from reference TRBV7-9 and TRBJ2-2 gives the full variable domain: DTGVSQNPRHKITKRGQNVTFRCDPISEHNRLYWYRQTLGQGPEFLTYFQNEAQLEKSRLLSDRFSAERPKGSFSTLEIQRTEQGDSAMYLCALLDHEITGELFFGEGSRLTVL.

This chain links TRBV5-8 with TRBJ1-1; TRBD1 might be the D (6 bases). The CDR3 is 14 amino acids. V was clipped by 6 bases and J by 3 bases, with 15 bases between them. Germline CDR1 is SGHTS and CDR2 is YDEGEE. CDR3 sequence reads: CASTVGAGYTEAFF. The CDR3, as DNA: TGTGCCAGCACCGTGGGGGCTGGGTACACTGAAGCTTTCTTT.

The chain couples TRBV15 to TRBJ2-4, with TRBD1 matching 8 bases. Germline CDR1 and CDR2: LNHNV and YYDKDF (reference sequence). The CDR3 extends over 15 amino acids. With V trimmed by 3 bases and J by 0 bases, 1 base remained unmatched. Written as DNA, the CDR3 is TGTGCCACCAGCAGGGGACAGGCAGCCAAAAACATTCAGTACTTC. Its translation is CATSRGQAAKNIQYF. Together with reference TRBV15 and TRBJ2-4, the CDR3 gives the full variable domain: DAMVIQNPRYQVTQFGKPVTLSCSQTLNHNVMYWYQQKSSQAPKLLFHYYDKDFNNEADTPDNFQSRRPNTSFCFLDIRSPGLGDTAMYLCATSRGQAAKNIQYFGAGTRLSVL.

This sequence joins TRBV18 and TRBJ1-4; D unclear. V was cut by 3 bases and J by 0 bases, with 11 bases left in between. The germline V gene encodes CDR1 KGHSH and CDR2 LQKENI. The CDR3 totals 16 residues. CDR3 loop: CASSPRLGATNEKLFF. CDR3 DNA: TGTGCCAGCTCACCCCGGCTCGGAGCAACTAATGAAAAACTGTTTTTT.

V usage is TRBV4-2 and J usage is TRBJ2-2; D possibly corresponds to TRBD1 (6 bases). The CDR3 sequence is 15 residues long. Trimming cost V 2 bases and J 1 base, with 8 bases left between them. Germline values: CDR1 LGHNA, CDR2 YNFKEQ. The CDR3 DNA follows: TGTGCCAGCAGCCAATCGGGACAGAACACCGGGGAGCTGTTTTTT. Encoded protein: CASSQSGQNTGELFF.

J is TRBJ2-7 and V is TRBV28; 11 nucleotides line up with TRBD2. The V gene end was trimmed by 1 base and the J gene end by 6 bases; junction bases not matched to a gene: 8. The CDR3 covers 16 residues. Germline V gene lookup returns CDR1 MDHEN and CDR2 SYDVKM. In DNA, the CDR3 is TGTGCCAGCAGTTTATTGGCTAGCGGGAGGTCGGGCGAGCAGTACTTC. Translated: CASSLLASGRSGEQYF.

The V and J genes are TRBV4-3 and TRBJ2-1; 12 positions agree with TRBD2. V lost 4 bases and J lost 4; bases outside the gene matches: 11. Germline V gene sequence: CDR1 LGHNA, CDR2 YSLEER. The CDR3 is 18 amino acids. This CDR3 reads CASSPDTPGTSGYNEQFF. Here the CDR3 DNA reads TGCGCCAGCAGCCCCGATACTCCCGGGACTAGCGGGTACAATGAGCAGTTCTTC.

This clone was seen only once. The junction departs from germline at one end; a sequencing error may be responsible. The chain combines TRBV5-6 with TRBJ1-5, with no clear D. The CDR3 runs 14 residues. Germline CDR1 and CDR2: SGHDT and YYEEEE. This chain's CDR3 is CASSPGPGDQAQHF. The CDR3 DNA reads as TGTGCCAGCAGCCCCGGACCGGGAGATCAGGCCCAGCATTTT. Full variable domain (remainder filled in from reference TRBV5-6 and TRBJ1-5): DAGVTQSPTHLIKTRGQQVTLRCSPKSGHDTVSWYQQALGQGPQFIFQYYEEEERQRGNFPDRFSGHQFPNYSSELNVNALLLGDSALYLCASSPGPGDQAQHFGDGTRLSIL.

The chain carries TRBV5-4 and TRBJ2-3, with TRBD2 identical over 11 bases. Trimming at V came to 0 bases and at J to 3 bases, leaving 0 bases not matched to a gene. The CDR3 totals 15 residues. From germline, CDR1 is SGHNT and CDR2 YYREEE (reference sequence). The CDR3 nucleotides read TGTGCCAGCAGCTTGGGGACTAGCGGGACAGATACGCAGTATTTT. Translation gives CASSLGTSGTDTQYF.

The genes are TRBV7-2 and TRBJ1-4, with D unresolved. CDR1 SGHTA and CDR2 FQGNSA come from the germline V gene. V lost 1 base and J 0 bases, leaving 9 bases between the germline ends. The CDR3 is 16 residues long. This CDR3 reads CASSLDSPATNEKLFF. The CDR3 DNA follows: TGTGCCAGCAGCTTAGACTCGCCCGCAACTAATGAAAAACTGTTTTTT.

The CDR3 DNA follows: TGTGCCATCAGTGTCACAATGGACAGGGCGAACACCGGGGAGCTGTTTTTT. It is translated as CAISVTMDRANTGELFF. The chain joins TRBV10-3 to TRBJ2-2, with 8 bases matching TRBD1. Trimming at V came to 4 bases and at J to 0 bases, leaving 7 bases not matched to a gene. Germline V lookup: CDR1 ENHRY, CDR2 SYGVKD. The CDR3 totals 17 residues.

A single count supports this clone. The genes are TRBV11-1 and TRBJ2-5, with 8 positions matching TRBD1. Losses at the gene ends were 5 bases for V and 11 bases for J; bases not matched to a gene: 19. The CDR3 runs 16 residues. Per the germline V gene, CDR1 is SGHAT and CDR2 is FQDESV (reference sequence). CDR3 sequence (DNA): TGTGCCAGCAGCCCAGGGGGCCGGGGGCGGTCGTGGGAGCAGTACTTC. Translating gives CASSPGGRGRSWEQYF.

As regards this clone: At the DNA level, this CDR3 is encoded by other sequences in the same sample as well. The chain joins TRBV18 to TRBJ2-3; the match to TRBD2 covers 12 bases. Germline V lookup: CDR1 KGHSH, CDR2 LQKENI. This CDR3 has 16 residues. With 6 bases clipped from V and 8 bases from J, the junction kept 12 bases outside the gene matches. CDR3 in DNA: TGTGCCAGCTCGCCAGACCGGACTAGCGGGACCGGTACGCAGTATTTT. Translation gives CASSPDRTSGTGTQYF.